Below, 24 T cell receptor beta chains from the same sample are listed, as sequenced in a study of T cell repertoires in cytomegalovirus infection. TCRdb independently ran MiXCR on the reads; one entry per CDR3 protein. The sample has 200,000 to 250,000 distinct CDR3 sequences, about 12% seen once. What was sequenced was PBMCs. The origin of the receptors is a human donor in good health (CMV status not recorded). Some clones in this sample may be carry-over from other donors' samples.

The chain couples TRBV5-1 to TRBJ1-2; D might be TRBD1 (5 bases). The CDR3 runs to 14 residues. CDR1 is SGHRS, CDR2 YFSETQ, per germline. The V end was cut by 3 bases, the J end by 6 bases, with 15 bases between. The CDR3 nucleotides read TGCGCCAGCAGCTCAAGACAGTTGGAAGATGGCTACACCTTC. Its translation is CASSSRQLEDGYTF.

There are many counts of this clonotype. V is TRBV7-2 and J is TRBJ2-7, with 11 positions matching TRBD2. V was clipped by 1 base and J by 0 bases; unmatched bases: 5. This CDR3 contains 17 residues. The V gene's germline CDR1 is SGHTA and CDR2 FQGNSA. CDR3 residues: CASSLGGGLADSYEQYF. The CDR3 coding sequence is TGTGCCAGCAGCTTAGGTGGGGGACTAGCGGACTCCTACGAGCAGTACTTC.

At least ten counts were recorded for this clonotype. The chain combines TRBV20-1 with TRBJ1-4; TRBD1 aligns across 9 bases. Germline assignment: CDR1 DFQATT and CDR2 SNEGSKA (reference sequence). The length of the CDR3 is 16 residues. Unmatched junction bases numbered 4, after V lost 2 bases and J lost 0 bases. In DNA, the CDR3 is TGCAGTGCTAGAACGGGACAGGGAACAACTAATGAAAAACTGTTTTTT. It is translated as CSARTGQGTTNEKLFF.

The chain couples TRBV20-1 to TRBJ2-7, with D perhaps TRBD2 (6 bases). V was shortened by 3 bases and J by 6 bases, with 18 bases between the two germline ends. The CDR3 contains 14 residues. Per the germline V gene, CDR1 is DFQATT and CDR2 is SNEGSKA (reference sequence). As DNA, the CDR3 is TGCAGTGCTAGCGGCCGCGGGGAGGACGGCGAGCAGTACTTC. Translation gives CSASGRGEDGEQYF.

The chain employs TRBV7-3 and TRBJ2-3; 11 bases match TRBD2. Germline values: CDR1 SGHTA, CDR2 FQGTGA. V shed 5 bases and J 3 bases; nucleotides not matched to a gene: 7. The length of the CDR3 is 16 residues. For the CDR3, the DNA is TGTGCCAGCAGCCTCGGGATAGCGGGGGGGACAGATACGCAGTATTTT. Translating it yields CASSLGIAGGTDTQYF.

The J gene is TRBJ1-1, the V gene TRBV12-3 or TRBV12-4; D remains ambiguous. CDR3 length: 15 residues. Trimming removed 1 base from V and 4 bases from J, with 13 bases in between. The DNA of the CDR3 is TGTGCCAGCAGTTTAGGGCACGGGGTGATCACTGAAGCTTTCTTT. Translation gives CASSLGHGVITEAFF.

This clonotype was seen ten or more times. The chain has TRBV11-2 and TRBJ1-1; D might be TRBD1 (6 bases). The V gene's germline CDR1 is SGHAT and CDR2 FQNNGV. Trimming pared 5 bases from V and 6 bases from J, leaving 10 bases between. The length of the CDR3 is 12 residues. The DNA for the CDR3 is TGTGCCAGCAGCCTGGGGGCCTCTGAAGCTTTCTTT. Its protein product is CASSLGASEAFF.

In the case of this clonotype: One base away lies a much larger clone, so this may be a sequencing read error. The rearrangement uses TRBV6-2 or TRBV6-3 and TRBJ2-1, with 9 bases identical to TRBD2. CDR1 is MNHEY, CDR2 SVGEGT, per germline. This CDR3 region has 15 residues. V shed 4 bases, J shed 4 bases, and the junction held 5 bases outside the gene matches. This chain's CDR3 is CASSCVLAGYNEQFF. The CDR3 nucleotides are TGTGCCAGCAGTTGCGTTCTAGCGGGGTACAATGAGCAGTTCTTC.

A note on this clonotype: A much larger clone lies one base from this, so it may be a read error. The V and J genes are TRBV29-1 and TRBJ2-7; TRBD1 might be the D (5 bases). The germline V gene has CDR1 SQVTM and CDR2 ANQGSEA. The CDR3 sequence is 13 residues long. CDR3 DNA: TGCAGCGTTTCAGGCAGGGTAGAGTACGAGCAGAACTTC. Protein product: CSVSGRVEYEQNF.

The J gene is TRBJ2-7, the V gene TRBV14; TRBD1 matches at 10 bases. CDR3 length: 13 residues. V was pared by 8 bases and J by 3 bases, with 4 bases of the junction left unmatched. The germline gives CDR1 SGHDN, CDR2 FVKESK. The CDR3, as DNA: TGTGCCAGCCCCCGGACAGGGGGCTACGAGCAGTACTTC. Amino acid sequence: CASPRTGGYEQYF.

This clonotype was detected a few times. V gene TRBV28 combines with J gene TRBJ2-6, with 8 nucleotides matching TRBD2. Germline V gives CDR1 MDHEN, CDR2 SYDVKM. Trimming took 3 bases from V and 4 from J; bases not matched to a gene: 14. The CDR3 is 19 amino acids. The CDR3 is CASSLNAGGRLGGANVLTF. CDR3 in DNA: TGTGCCAGCAGTTTGAACGCTGGCGGGAGGCTGGGAGGGGCCAACGTCCTGACTTTC.

This clonotype has only a few counts. The V gene is TRBV19, the J gene TRBJ1-2; 9 bases line up with TRBD1. The CDR3 loop spans 15 amino acids. After removal of 7 bases from V and 1 base from J, the junction contained 7 bases not matched to a gene. Germline lookup yields CDR1 LNHDA and CDR2 SQIVND (reference sequence). The DNA of the CDR3 is TGTGCCAGTACCAAAGGACAGGGGAATAACTATGGCTACACCTTC. This translates into CASTKGQGNNYGYTF.

The chain has TRBV6-5 and TRBJ1-3; the match to TRBD1 covers 7 bases. Germline V gene lookup returns CDR1 MNHEY and CDR2 SVGAGI. Trimming removed 2 bases from V and 0 bases from J; junction bases left unmatched: 1. The CDR3 is made up of 15 amino acids. Written as DNA, the CDR3 is TGTGCCAGCAGTTACCAGGGGGGCTCTGGAAACACCATATATTTT. Residues: CASSYQGGSGNTIYF.

This clonotype has at least ten counts. The chain couples TRBV7-2 to TRBJ1-6; 9 bases line up with TRBD1. Trimming removed 5 bases from V and 9 bases from J; junction bases left unmatched: 8. The CDR3 consists of 15 residues. CDR1 is SGHTA, CDR2 FQGNSA, per germline. Here the CDR3 reads CASSPDRGIPSPLHF. The CDR3 DNA is TGTGCCAGCAGCCCGGACAGGGGTATCCCTTCACCCCTCCACTTT.

The rearrangement joins TRBV3-1 to TRBJ2-5; D is uncertain. The CDR3 spans 15 residues. V lost 2 bases and J 1 base, leaving 11 bases between the germline ends. Germline V gene data show CDR1 as LGHDT and CDR2 as YNNKEL (reference sequence). The CDR3 coding sequence is TGTGCCAGCAGCCAACATCCCCACTCCCAAGAGACCCAGTACTTC. It translates to CASSQHPHSQETQYF.

This clonotype was detected ten times or more. The rearrangement links TRBV25-1 to TRBJ1-4; unclear D gene. This CDR3 is 15 amino acids long. V shed 5 bases and J shed 8 bases, with 18 bases lying between them. Germline V CDR1 and CDR2: MGHDK, SYGVNS. The CDR3 DNA follows: TGTGCCAGCAGTCCCCATCTACAGTCCGCAGAAAAACTGTTTTTT. Protein sequence: CASSPHLQSAEKLFF.

This clonotype was seen a few times. The gene calls are TRBV29-1 and TRBJ1-3; D perhaps matches TRBD1 (5 bases). CDR3 length: 13 amino acids. With 7 bases removed from V and 8 bases from J, the gap between germline ends came to 18 bases. The germline V gene has CDR1 SQVTM and CDR2 ANQGSEA. CDR3 protein: CSGSGTRKYTIYF. The CDR3 region has the DNA TGCAGCGGATCCGGGACCCGTAAATACACCATATATTTT.

The chain is built from TRBV4-3 and TRBJ1-6; TRBD1 aligns across 11 bases. Per the germline V gene, CDR1 is LGHNA and CDR2 is YSLEER. The V segment lost 3 bases and the J segment 6 bases; nucleotides outside the gene matches: 7. CDR3 length: 17 residues. The DNA of the CDR3 is TGCGCCAGCAGCCACCTTGGACAGGGGGCGCCTAATTCACCCCTCCACTTT. Its translation: CASSHLGQGAPNSPLHF.

V gene TRBV4-2 combines with J gene TRBJ1-1; D unclear. Germline V gene lookup returns CDR1 LGHNA and CDR2 YNFKEQ. The V and J ends lost 1 base and 4 bases respectively, with 7 bases between them. The length of the CDR3 is 13 residues. CDR3 loop: CASSQAPPTEAFF. The CDR3, as DNA: TGTGCCAGCAGCCAAGCCCCCCCCACTGAAGCTTTCTTT.

The sample holds many counts of this clonotype. The genes are TRBV19 and TRBJ2-7; 11 nucleotides align to TRBD1. Germline CDR1 LNHDA, CDR2 SQIVND (reference sequence). J was trimmed by 7 bases and V by 4 bases; bases with no gene match: 15. The CDR3 length is 17 residues. The CDR3, as DNA: TGTGCCAGTAGTACCCGAACCGGGACAGGGGGTTCGGGAGAGCAGTACTTC. Translation: CASSTRTGTGGSGEQYF.

This clonotype has just a few counts. This sequence joins TRBV12-3 or TRBV12-4 and TRBJ2-1, with 7 bases lining up with TRBD1. With 5 bases clipped from V and 7 bases from J, the junction kept 11 bases outside the gene matches. This CDR3 has 15 amino acids. CDR3 region: CASSPRTGTGNEQFF. The CDR3 nucleotides are TGTGCCAGCAGTCCTCGGACAGGCACGGGAAATGAGCAGTTCTTC.

This chain uses TRBV7-9 with TRBJ1-5; D call uncertain. V was pared by 0 bases and J by 8 bases, with 11 bases between. Germline V gene sequence: CDR1 SEHNR, CDR2 FQNEAQ (reference sequence). The CDR3 contains 14 residues. This CDR3 is CASSLAGQSKPQHF. CDR3 nucleotide sequence: TGTGCCAGCAGCTTAGCAGGTCAGTCGAAGCCCCAGCATTTT.

In its sample, this clonotype was seen many times. This chain joins TRBV7-2 and TRBJ2-5, with 10 bases aligning to TRBD2. The CDR3 totals 15 residues. The germline gives CDR1 SGHTA, CDR2 FQGNSA. V lost 2 bases to trimming and J lost 2 bases; unmatched junction nucleotides: 2. The CDR3 loop is CASSLRTSGQETQYF. The CDR3, as DNA: TGTGCCAGCAGCTTAAGGACTAGCGGACAAGAGACCCAGTACTTC.

This clonotype appeared many times. This chain joins TRBV7-2 and TRBJ2-3; 11 bases match TRBD2. V shed 2 bases, J shed 4 bases, and the junction held 8 bases outside the gene matches. The V gene's germline CDR1 is SGHTA and CDR2 FQGNSA. The CDR3 runs 17 residues. The CDR3 DNA reads as TGTGCCAGCAGCTTATCAGTAGCGGGGGGGACCGCAGATACGCAGTATTTT. Translating gives CASSLSVAGGTADTQYF.